These 24 T cell receptor beta chains were all obtained from the same sample, sequenced in a study of regulatory T cells in long-lasting Graves disease. iRepertoire HTBI primers and Arm-PCR of CDR3 regions built TCR beta libraries. TCRdb redid the calling of the multiplex PCR reads with MiXCR, one entry per CDR3 protein. The profile shows some 430,000 distinct CDR3 sequences, approximately 21% of them singletons. Stated time point: persistent/refractory GD, antithyroid drugs over 5 years with positive TRAb. The TCR library used RNA extracted from PBMCs. The source material was peripheral blood mononuclear cells (PBMCs), sampled when the disease was refractory, from a patient treated with antithyroid drugs. Receptors were obtained from a female donor with Graves disease.

J is TRBJ2-5 and V is TRBV3-1; 13 nucleotides agree with TRBD2. This CDR3 has 16 residues. Germline values: CDR1 LGHDT, CDR2 YNNKEL (reference sequence). J gave up 5 bases and V 3 bases, and 6 bases lay outside the gene matches. CDR3 coding DNA: TGTGCCAGCAGCCACCCGGGACTAGCGGGATGGGAGACCCAGTACTTC. It is translated as CASSHPGLAGWETQYF.

At least ten counts were recorded for this clonotype. The V and J genes are TRBV28 and TRBJ2-7, with 8 bases matching TRBD1. Trimming removed 7 bases from V and 1 base from J; junction bases left unmatched: 9. Per germline, CDR1 MDHEN and CDR2 SYDVKM. This CDR3 is built from 15 residues. The CDR3: CASTHPGQGSYEQYF. For the CDR3, the DNA is TGTGCCAGCACCCATCCTGGACAGGGATCCTACGAGCAGTACTTC. The whole variable domain, remainder taken from reference TRBV28 and TRBJ2-7, is DVKVTQSSRYLVKRTGEKVFLECVQDMDHENMFWYRQDPGLGLRLIYFSYDVKMKEKGDIPEGYSVSREKKERFSLILESASTNQTSMYLCASTHPGQGSYEQYFGPGTRLTVT.

This clonotype has at least ten counts. The chain combines TRBV6-2 or TRBV6-3 with TRBJ1-5, with D uncertain. Trimming removed 0 bases from V and 4 bases from J, with 7 bases in between. The CDR3 extends over 14 amino acids. Per germline, CDR1 MNHEY and CDR2 SVGEGT. CDR3 DNA: TGTGCCAGCAGTTACTCTAGCGGGAATCAGCCCCAGCATTTT. This codes for CASSYSSGNQPQHF.

The chain has TRBV30 and TRBJ1-1, with D unresolved. Germline-derived CDR1 and CDR2 are GTSNPN and SVGIG (reference sequence). The V and J ends lost 0 bases and 3 bases respectively, with 23 bases between them. This CDR3 is built from 18 residues. The DNA of the CDR3 is TGTGCCTGGAGTGTACGCTTTGATTCTCGGCAGGCAGACACTGAAGCTTTCTTT. It is translated as CAWSVRFDSRQADTEAFF.

The genes are TRBV5-1 and TRBJ1-1, with D possibly being TRBD1 (5 bases). V lost 0 bases to trimming and J lost 3 bases, with 15 bases between them. The CDR3 consists of 16 residues. Germline values: CDR1 SGHRS, CDR2 YFSETQ. The CDR3 loop reads CASSLVGGMGDTEAFF. CDR3 DNA sequence: TGCGCCAGCAGCTTGGTGGGTGGGATGGGGGACACTGAAGCTTTCTTT.

The sample holds many counts of this clonotype. The V and J genes are TRBV20-1 and TRBJ1-1; 8 positions agree with TRBD1. The trim removed 0 bases at V and 0 bases at J, leaving 6 bases unmatched. Per germline, CDR1 DFQATT and CDR2 SNEGSKA (reference sequence). The CDR3 is 16 residues long. CDR3: CSARDADRGVNTEAFF. The CDR3 DNA is TGCAGTGCTAGAGATGCCGACAGGGGAGTGAACACTGAAGCTTTCTTT.

This chain connects TRBV5-1 to TRBJ1-6; 8 nucleotides align to TRBD1. The CDR3 is made up of 14 amino acids. The J segment lost 9 bases and the V segment lost 0 bases, leaving 2 bases of the junction unmatched. Germline V gives CDR1 SGHRS, CDR2 YFSETQ. This CDR3 reads CASSLGQGPSPLHF. The CDR3 DNA follows: TGCGCCAGCAGCTTGGGACAGGGGCCTTCACCCCTCCACTTT.

Ten or more counts support this clonotype. The chain uses TRBV5-1 and TRBJ1-2; no clear D gene. Germline V lookup: CDR1 SGHRS, CDR2 YFSETQ. The V and J ends lost 3 bases and 6 bases respectively, with 12 bases between them. The CDR3 is made up of 13 amino acids. The chain's CDR3 is CASSSGFWDGYTF. DNA for the CDR3: TGCGCCAGCAGCTCAGGCTTCTGGGATGGCTACACCTTC. Using reference TRBV5-1 and TRBJ1-2 for the parts outside the CDR3, the full variable domain is KAGVTQTPRYLIKTRGQQVTLSCSPISGHRSVSWYQQTPGQGLQFLFEYFSETQRNKGNFPGRFSGRQFSNSRSEMNVSTLELGDSALYLCASSSGFWDGYTFGSGTRLTVV.

The rearrangement uses TRBV3-1 and TRBJ1-6, with D unresolved. CDR1 and CDR2 (germline): LGHDT, YNNKEL (reference sequence). V shed 2 bases and J shed 13 bases, with 21 bases lying between them. CDR3 length: 16 amino acids. The CDR3 region has the DNA TGTGCCAGCAGCCAAAACTCGGGCGCGTCAGGTGGGCCCCTCCACTTT. Protein sequence: CASSQNSGASGGPLHF. The complete variable domain, with remaining parts taken from reference TRBV3-1 and TRBJ1-6, reads DTAVSQTPKYLVTQMGNDKSIKCEQNLGHDTMYWYKQDSKKFLKIMFSYNNKELIINETVPNRFSPKSPDKAHLNLHINSLELGDSAVYFCASSQNSGASGGPLHFGNGTRLTVT.

The V and J genes are TRBV6-1 and TRBJ1-3, with TRBD1 identical over 8 bases. The CDR3 sequence is 16 residues long. Germline loops: CDR1 MNHNS, CDR2 SASEGT. With V trimmed by 5 bases and J by 0 bases, 6 bases remained unmatched. The CDR3 loop is CASSPWGQDSGNTIYF. CDR3 nucleotide sequence: TGTGCCAGCAGTCCCTGGGGACAGGACTCTGGAAACACCATATATTTT.

The chain links TRBV6-1 to TRBJ1-5; TRBD1 is a possible D gene (6 bases). The CDR3 extends over 16 amino acids. The germline V and J ends were trimmed by 5 bases and 5 bases, with 19 bases remaining between them. CDR1 and CDR2 (germline): MNHNS, SASEGT. This CDR3 reads CASSRIGGAWDQPQHF. The CDR3 DNA follows: TGTGCCAGCAGTCGGATTGGGGGGGCTTGGGATCAGCCCCAGCATTTT.

This clonotype was seen repeatedly, ten times or more. V usage is TRBV6-5 and J usage is TRBJ2-7, with 8 bases identical to TRBD2. CDR1 MNHEY and CDR2 SVGAGI come from the germline V gene. The length of the CDR3 is 17 residues. V was clipped by 0 bases and J by 1 base; unmatched bases: 8. The CDR3 DNA reads TGTGCCAGCAGTTACTCGATTGCGAGCGGGAGTTCCTACGAGCAGTACTTC. Translation: CASSYSIASGSSYEQYF.

The chain links TRBV24-1 to TRBJ2-5; D may be TRBD2 (5 bases). CDR3 length equals 16 residues. V lost 8 bases and J lost 4, with 22 bases in between. Germline assignment: CDR1 KGHDR and CDR2 SFDVKD. Written as DNA, the CDR3 is TGTGCCACCAACCCCTTGAGGGAACGAACTGGAGAGACCCAGTACTTC. The encoded protein is CATNPLRERTGETQYF.

This clonotype was seen more than once but under ten times. The chain employs TRBV28 and TRBJ2-1, with TRBD2 matching over 11 bases. CDR1 is MDHEN and CDR2 is SYDVKM in the germline V gene. V lost 2 bases to trimming and J lost 6 bases; unmatched junction nucleotides: 6. The CDR3 loop spans 16 amino acids. The CDR3 sequence is CASSLGTSGLSNEQFF. Here the CDR3 DNA reads TGTGCCAGCAGTTTAGGGACTAGCGGACTATCCAATGAGCAGTTCTTC.

This clonotype was seen repeatedly, ten times or more. This chain uses TRBV9 with TRBJ1-2; D is perhaps TRBD1 (5 bases). Trimming cost V 4 bases and J 8 bases, with 18 bases left between them. Per the germline V gene, CDR1 is SGDLS and CDR2 is YYNGEE. The CDR3 extends over 14 amino acids. CDR3 DNA sequence: TGTGCCAGCAGCCCCTCCCATCTACAGGAAGGCTACACCTTC. This translates into CASSPSHLQEGYTF. Full variable domain (missing parts from reference TRBV9 and TRBJ1-2): DSGVTQTPKHLITATGQRVTLRCSPRSGDLSVYWYQQSLDQGLQFLIQYYNGEERAKGNILERFSAQQFPDLHSELNLSSLELGDSALYFCASSPSHLQEGYTFGSGTRLTVV.

The V gene is TRBV6-5, the J gene TRBJ2-1; D is uncertain. The CDR3 is 12 amino acids. The germline V gene encodes CDR1 MNHEY and CDR2 SVGAGI. The germline V and J ends were trimmed by 4 bases and 6 bases, with 7 bases remaining between them. This CDR3 is CASSSSPNEQFF. The CDR3 coding sequence is TGTGCCAGCAGTTCCTCCCCCAATGAGCAGTTCTTC.

The V and J genes are TRBV28 and TRBJ2-2; TRBD1 might be the D (6 bases). Trimming removed 3 bases at V and 4 bases at J, with 18 bases between. The CDR3 is made up of 17 amino acids. The V gene's germline CDR1 is MDHEN and CDR2 SYDVKM. CDR3 protein: CASSFGLGRGGTGELFF. The CDR3, as DNA: TGTGCCAGCAGTTTTGGGCTCGGCAGGGGCGGCACCGGGGAGCTGTTTTTT.

The chain uses TRBV20-1 and TRBJ2-5, with 15 bases aligning to TRBD2. Unmatched junction bases numbered 5, after V lost 1 base and J lost 5 bases. CDR3 length equals 16 residues. Germline V gene sequence: CDR1 DFQATT, CDR2 SNEGSKA (reference sequence). The CDR3 is CSARGTSGGAGETQYF. The CDR3 DNA sequence: TGCAGTGCTAGAGGGACTAGCGGGGGGGCCGGGGAGACCCAGTACTTC.

Ten or more counts support this clonotype. The chain joins TRBV24-1 to TRBJ2-7; 8 bases map to TRBD1. CDR1 is KGHDR, CDR2 SFDVKD, per germline. The V and J ends lost 7 bases and 1 base, in that order; junction bases with no gene match: 5. This CDR3 is 14 amino acids long. The CDR3, as DNA: TGTGCCACCAGCTCGGGACAGGAATCCTACGAGCAGTACTTC. Protein sequence: CATSSGQESYEQYF.

This clonotype was counted at least ten times. The chain combines TRBV11-2 with TRBJ1-2; no clear D gene. Germline CDR1 reads SGHAT; CDR2 reads FQNNGV. This CDR3 is 12 amino acids long. Deletions cut 1 base from V and 8 bases from J, with 8 bases between. The chain's CDR3 is CASSLGGSGYTF. For the CDR3, the DNA is TGTGCCAGCAGCTTAGGAGGCTCCGGCTACACCTTC. The variable domain in full, with the rest retrieved from reference TRBV11-2 and TRBJ1-2, is EAGVAQSPRYKIIEKRQSVAFWCNPISGHATLYWYQQILGQGPKLLIQFQNNGVVDDSQLPKDRFSAERLKGVDSTLKIQPAKLEDSAVYLCASSLGGSGYTFGSGTRLTVV.

The chain employs TRBV7-9 and TRBJ2-3; no clear D gene. The V gene lost 2 bases and the J gene lost 4 bases, with 7 bases spanning the gap. The CDR3 is 13 amino acids. CDR1 and CDR2 (germline): SEHNR, FQNEAQ (reference sequence). The CDR3 loop reads CASSLQSADTQYF. As DNA, the CDR3 is TGTGCCAGCAGCTTACAGTCCGCAGATACGCAGTATTTT.

V and J are TRBV9 and TRBJ1-1; D gene unclear. CDR3 size: 14 residues. The germline gives CDR1 SGDLS, CDR2 YYNGEE. V was shortened by 0 bases and J by 0 bases, with 6 bases between the two germline ends. CDR3 sequence (DNA): TGTGCCAGCAGCGTAGGGAATATGAACACTGAAGCTTTCTTT. It is translated as CASSVGNMNTEAFF.

This clonotype was seen ten or more times. This chain links TRBV27 with TRBJ2-7, with a possible D match to TRBD1 (6 bases). The V gene's germline CDR1 is MNHEY and CDR2 SMNVEV (reference sequence). This CDR3 spans 15 amino acids. V shed 5 bases and J shed 3 bases, with 17 bases lying between them. The CDR3 coding sequence is TGTGCCAGCAGTGTACAGGGCTCCCCTATCTACGAGCAGTACTTC. Translating gives CASSVQGSPIYEQYF.

This clonotype has a count of ten or more. The chain is built from TRBV6-7 and TRBJ1-5; D not certain. TRBV6-7 has ORF status, its function being uncertain. The CDR3 sequence is 16 residues long. Trimming pared 5 bases from V and 2 bases from J, leaving 16 bases between. The CDR3: CASSRRHLGRNQPQHF. CDR3 nucleotides: TGTGCCAGCAGTCGAAGACACCTAGGGCGCAATCAGCCCCAGCATTTT.